These 17 T cell receptor beta chains were sequenced from one sample in a study of OX40 agonist ivuxolimab in advanced cancers. The protocol was immunoSEQ multiplex PCR, while the TCRdb copy is restricted to in-frame clones and leaves out a portion. The sample carries about 82,000 clones, roughly 90% recorded once. Sequencing was performed on CD4+ or CD8+ T cells sorted from blood, taken in a trial of the OX40 agonist ivuxolimab. Source of these receptors: an adult with an advanced solid tumor such as melanoma, head and neck, liver or kidney cancer.

This chain connects TRBV12-2 to TRBJ1-3. TRBV12-2 is listed as a pseudogene. This CDR3 is 15 amino acids long. The CDR3 protein is CASRLALDSGNTIYF. The CDR3 nucleotides read TGTGCAAGTCGCTTAGCATTGGATTCTGGAAACACCATATATTTT.

The chain combines TRBV28 with TRBJ1-2, with no clear D. The CDR3 runs to 12 residues. Germline CDR1 MDHEN, CDR2 SYDVKM. Trimming removed 4 bases from V and 4 bases from J, with 7 bases in between. CDR3 protein: CASSSGFYGYTF. The CDR3 bases are TGTGCCAGCAGTTCCGGGTTCTATGGCTACACCTTC.

This chain connects TRBV14 to TRBJ1-3; D uncertain. V gave up 2 bases and J gave up 2 bases, with 7 bases separating them. Germline CDR1 and CDR2: SGHDN and FVKESK. The CDR3 has 14 residues. The DNA for the CDR3 is TGTGCCAGCAGCCAACTCGGGGCTGGAAACACCATATATTTT. It specifies CASSQLGAGNTIYF.

The gene calls are TRBV29-1 and TRBJ2-7; D gene uncertain. Trimming pared 6 bases from V and 0 bases from J, leaving 9 bases between. This CDR3 comprises 12 residues. Germline V gene lookup returns CDR1 SQVTM and CDR2 ANQGSEA. The chain's CDR3 is CSVKNLSYEQYF. As DNA, the CDR3 is TGCAGCGTCAAAAACCTCTCCTACGAGCAGTACTTC.

The genes are TRBV4-2 and TRBJ1-6; D not certain. V was trimmed by 2 bases and J by 7 bases, leaving 3 bases between them. Germline CDR1 LGHNA, CDR2 YNFKEQ. This CDR3 spans 12 amino acids. CDR3: CASSQRNSPLHF. The CDR3 nucleotides read TGTGCCAGCAGCCAAAGGAATTCACCCCTCCACTTT.

The chain joins TRBV28 to TRBJ2-7; D unresolved. This CDR3 is built from 13 residues. V was cut by 1 base and J by 2 bases, with 6 bases left in between. Germline V gives CDR1 MDHEN, CDR2 SYDVKM. As DNA, the CDR3 is TGTGCCAGCAGTTTATACGTAACCTACGAGCAGTACTTC. The encoded protein is CASSLYVTYEQYF.

CDR3 in amino acids: CSVVLGLHSSYNEQFF. The CDR3 DNA follows: TGCAGCGTTGTCTTGGGACTACATTCCTCCTACAATGAGCAGTTCTTC. This chain joins TRBV29-1 and TRBJ2-1; TRBD2 matches 7 bases. Germline V lookup: CDR1 SQVTM, CDR2 ANQGSEA. This CDR3 has 16 residues. Trimming removed 4 bases from V and 0 bases from J; junction bases left unmatched: 9.

V is TRBV13 and J is TRBJ2-7, with TRBD2 identical over 15 bases. The CDR3 covers 17 residues. The J segment lost 8 bases and the V segment lost 5 bases, leaving 13 bases of the junction unmatched. Germline loops: CDR1 PRHDT, CDR2 FYEKMQ (reference sequence). The chain's CDR3 is CASSAGLAGGPYEKQYF. CDR3 bases: TGTGCCAGCAGCGCCGGACTAGCGGGGGGGCCCTACGAAAAGCAGTACTTC.

The chain couples TRBV5-8 to TRBJ1-5, with D unresolved. The CDR3 is 14 amino acids. V was shortened by 0 bases and J by 5 bases, with 9 bases between the two germline ends. Germline V gene data show CDR1 as SGHTS and CDR2 as YDEGEE. The CDR3 DNA is TGTGCCAGCAGCTTGGGGAGGGCAGATCAGCCCCAGCATTTT. It yields the protein CASSLGRADQPQHF.

J is TRBJ2-3 and V is TRBV10-1; D may be TRBD1 (6 bases). The V gene lost 7 bases and the J gene lost 1 base, with 12 bases spanning the gap. Germline CDR1 reads WNHNN; CDR2 reads SYGVQD (reference sequence). The CDR3 has 14 residues. DNA for the CDR3: TGCGCCAGCATATGGGACACGGGCACAGATACGCAGTATTTT. Translated, it gives CASIWDTGTDTQYF.

The genes are TRBV29-1 and TRBJ2-2; maybe TRBD2 (6 bases). The CDR3 length is 12 residues. Germline assignment: CDR1 SQVTM and CDR2 ANQGSEA. Here the CDR3 DNA reads TGCGGTGCGGGGAAGTTCACCGGGGAGCTGTTTTTT. Protein sequence: CGAGKFTGELFF.

The chain employs TRBV4-3 and TRBJ1-2, with 9 bases matching TRBD1. Germline V CDR1 and CDR2: LGHNA, YSLEER. The junction had 9 bases not matched to a gene; V was cut back by 2 bases and J by 8 bases. The length of the CDR3 is 15 residues. The CDR3 here is CASSQPGQGWGGYTF. The CDR3 nucleotides read TGCGCCAGCAGCCAACCGGGACAGGGATGGGGAGGCTACACCTTC.

This chain joins TRBV7-2 and TRBJ2-5; 7 bases match TRBD2. Germline V gene lookup returns CDR1 SGHTA and CDR2 FQGNSA. V lost 5 bases and J lost 0; bases outside the gene matches: 0. The CDR3 consists of 13 residues. The CDR3 sequence is CASSRGDQETQYF. The CDR3 coding sequence is TGTGCCAGCAGCCGGGGGGACCAAGAGACCCAGTACTTC.

With regard to this clone: Distinct nucleotide sequences in the sample also encode this CDR3. V usage is TRBV7-2 and J usage is TRBJ2-1; the match to TRBD2 covers 12 bases. The trim removed 5 bases at V and 4 bases at J, leaving 3 bases unmatched. Germline CDR1 SGHTA, CDR2 FQGNSA. This CDR3 contains 15 residues. Written as DNA, the CDR3 is TGTGCCAGCAGCCCCCTAGCGGGAGGGTACAATGAGCAGTTCTTC. Protein sequence: CASSPLAGGYNEQFF.

The chain joins TRBV6-1 to TRBJ2-1; 12 bases fit TRBD2. The V and J ends lost 6 bases and 9 bases, in that order; junction bases with no gene match: 6. The CDR3 totals 14 residues. Germline CDR1 reads MNHNS; CDR2 reads SASEGT. CDR3 bases: TGTGCCAGCAGACTAGCGGGGGGCGTAACTGAGCAGTTCTTC. It codes for CASRLAGGVTEQFF.

V is TRBV30 and J is TRBJ2-5; weak D call: TRBD1 (5 bases). The CDR3 has 12 amino acids. Trimming cost V 0 bases and J 7 bases, with 9 bases left between them. Germline V gene sequence: CDR1 GTSNPN, CDR2 SVGIG (reference sequence). The CDR3: CAWSVMGRTQYF. CDR3 in DNA: TGTGCCTGGAGTGTAATGGGGCGGACCCAGTACTTC.

The chain employs TRBV29-1 and TRBJ2-5; TRBD1 is a possible D gene (6 bases). Trimming pared 4 bases from V and 3 bases from J, leaving 9 bases between. Per the germline V gene, CDR1 is SQVTM and CDR2 is ANQGSEA. The length of the CDR3 is 12 residues. The CDR3: CSVAGQEETQYF. In DNA, the CDR3 is TGCAGCGTTGCGGGACAAGAAGAGACCCAGTACTTC.